These T cell receptor beta chains were read from a single sample in a study of CD8+CD57+ T cells in acquired aplastic anemia. Using its own MiXCR run on the reads, TCRdb lists one record per CDR3 protein. The repertoire holds approximately 130,000 distinct CDR3 sequences, with roughly two fifths as singletons. The sequencing input was sorted CD4+, CD8+, or CD8+CD57+ T cells (not recorded which) from PBMCs. The receptors shown here come from a human donor in good health, serving as a control. Each CDR3 is given with its conserved first and last residue.

CDR3 length	V gene	CDR3 protein
13	TRBV24-1	CATSEIEAGELFF
16	TRBV5-1	CASSIGTLGGANVLTF
17	TRBV19	CASSISRSGRTMNEQFF
13	TRBV27	CASPDRGHYTIYF
14	TRBV10-1	CASSESGANYGYTF
13	TRBV19	CASSQTGGRQQYF
14	TRBV5-1	CASSSRQGHYEQYF
13	TRBV20-1	CSADRDSHSEAFF
14	TRBV9	CASSAREFGSPLHF
13	TRBV19	CASSNLPRETQYF
15	TRBV11-3	CASSQMGFSYNEQFF
16	TRBV5-1	CASSVTGPAGNQPQHF
13	TRBV10-3	CAIGERGPYGYTF
15	TRBV19	CASSMGGETYNEQFF
13	TRBV5-8	CASSSNVIGGYTF
15	TRBV5-1	CASTPISESYNEQFF
13	TRBV10-3	CASRDSLKDTQYF
15	TRBV2	CASSEAGTMNSPLHF
13	TRBV20-1	CSARREGRETQYF
15	TRBV2	CASSGDRDGNKPQHF
15	TRBV9	CASSVGTVSNQPQHF
17	TRBV4-3	CASSQVGTNVYQETQYF
11	TRBV7-2	CASSRAETQYF
12	TRBV12-3/TRBV12-4	CASSLGLNTIYF
14	TRBV2	CASGGVRGKNIQYF
13	TRBV6-6	CASSFRTVKEAFF
11	TRBV19	CASSIGTEQYF
12	TRBV7-2	CATSAGGDTQYF
14	TRBV5-5	CASSMTGLQETQYF
18	TRBV6-1	CASSQTGGGGSGANVLTF
14	TRBV7-9	CASSLVQGALWAFF
14	TRBV12-3/TRBV12-4	CASSLDGGRYGYTF
13	TRBV2	CASKEGSYNGQFF
15	TRBV19	CASSIAPGSNQPQHF
13	TRBV7-9	CASSLREGTEAFF
13	TRBV3-1	CAPTKGFLAGYTF
16	TRBV9	CASSGWTSGYFDTQYF
13	TRBV7-2	CASSLGDPDTQYF
11	TRBV7-2	CASRQEYEQYF
18	TRBV4-1	CASSQDWIAGGLQETQYF
16	TRBV20-1	CSARDGTRGGKETQYF
15	TRBV30	CAWSQGTAGNQPQHF
12	TRBV2	CASAPNGDTQYF